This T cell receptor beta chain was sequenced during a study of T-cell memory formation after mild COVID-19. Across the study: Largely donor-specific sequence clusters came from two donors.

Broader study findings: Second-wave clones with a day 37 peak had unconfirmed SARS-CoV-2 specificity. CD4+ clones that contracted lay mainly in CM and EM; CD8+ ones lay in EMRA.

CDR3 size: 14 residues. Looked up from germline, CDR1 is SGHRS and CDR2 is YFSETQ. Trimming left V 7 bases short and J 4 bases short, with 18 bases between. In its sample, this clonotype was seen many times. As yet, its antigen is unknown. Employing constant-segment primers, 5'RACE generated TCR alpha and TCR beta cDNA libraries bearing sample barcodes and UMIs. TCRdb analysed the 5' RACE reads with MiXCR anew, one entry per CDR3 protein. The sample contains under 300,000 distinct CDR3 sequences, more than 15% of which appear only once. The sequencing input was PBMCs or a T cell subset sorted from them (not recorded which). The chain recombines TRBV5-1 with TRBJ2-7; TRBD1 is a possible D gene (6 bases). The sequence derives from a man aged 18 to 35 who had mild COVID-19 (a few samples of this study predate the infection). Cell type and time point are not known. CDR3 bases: TGCGCCAGCCGACCGGGACAAGTGCTTTACGAGCAGTACTTC. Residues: CASRPGQVLYEQYF.